The TCR beta chain under discussion was sequenced for a study of OX40 agonist ivuxolimab in advanced cancers. Study details: Males comprised approximately 84% of the group, whose mean age was around 62 years (range 23 to 79).

Study conclusions and caveats: Certain nonresponding patients likewise had low normalized T-cell clonal expansion.

Sampling of blood occurred at baseline, cycle 4 day 1, and cycle 7 day 1. As for this clone: The antigen is unknown.

This CDR3 has 16 amino acids. Trimming took off 1 base at V and 4 bases at J, with 16 bases between the two ends. CDR1 is SNHLY and CDR2 is FYNNEI in the germline V gene. Profiling relied on immunoSEQ multiplex PCR, and the TCRdb table lists in-frame clones only, not all of them. The sample carries approximately 58,000 clones, around 84% recorded once. The TCR comes from an adult with an advanced solid tumor such as melanoma, head and neck, liver or kidney cancer. The chain employs TRBV2 and TRBJ1-2, with no clear D. Sample: CD4+ or CD8+ T cells sorted from blood, taken in a trial of the OX40 agonist ivuxolimab. Written as DNA, the CDR3 is TGTGCCAGCAGTGAAGAAGCCGGGTTTGAATTCTATGGCTACACCTTC. Amino acid sequence: CASSEEAGFEFYGYTF.